Each of the 22 T cell receptor beta chains below was sequenced from the same sample in a study of Ad26.COV2.S vaccination and SARS-CoV-2 variants. Clones were read by immunoSEQ multiplex PCR, and TCRdb kept only the in-frame ones, dropping some. The sample lists roughly 510,000 clones, around 90% occurring once. Treatment: over 15 received Ad26.COV2.S at low or high dose, single or two shots; 5 received placebo; per-sample allocation not given. It was on day 63 after the first vaccine or placebo injection that samples were taken. This specimen was peripheral blood, taken in a trial of Ad26.COV2.S vaccine versus placebo. These receptors came from a person aged 18-65 years who received the Ad26.COV2.S COVID-19 vaccine or a placebo.

This rearrangement joins TRBV5-1 to TRBJ2-1; TRBD2 agrees at 7 bases. The germline gives CDR1 SGHRS, CDR2 YFSETQ. The CDR3 runs to 15 residues. V shed 2 bases, J shed 0 bases, and the junction held 2 bases outside the gene matches. The DNA for the CDR3 is TGCGCCAGCAGCTTAAGGACTAGCTCCTACAATGAGCAGTTCTTC. Amino acids: CASSLRTSSYNEQFF.

This chain links TRBV18 with TRBJ1-4, with D maybe TRBD1 (5 bases). V lost 6 bases, J lost 4 bases, and 15 bases lay in between. The germline V gene encodes CDR1 KGHSH and CDR2 LQKENI. The CDR3 runs to 15 residues. The CDR3 protein is CASSQRGGSNEKLFF. CDR3 DNA sequence: TGTGCCAGCTCGCAGAGGGGTGGCAGTAATGAAAAACTGTTTTTT.

This clone was picked up a small number of times. V is TRBV14 and J is TRBJ2-1, with TRBD2 as a possible D gene (5 bases). Germline-derived CDR1 and CDR2 are SGHDN and FVKESK. The CDR3 is 10 amino acids. The CDR3 loop reads CAPSGNEQFF. The CDR3 region has the DNA TGTGCTCCGTCGGGGAATGAGCAGTTCTTC.

The chain carries TRBV7-2 and TRBJ2-2; TRBD2 might be the D (6 bases). The V gene's germline CDR1 is SGHTA and CDR2 FQGNSA. CDR3 length: 18 amino acids. V lost 1 base to trimming and J lost 0 bases, with 15 bases between them. The CDR3 sequence is CASSLGNSGAANTGELFF. CDR3 DNA: TGTGCCAGCAGCTTAGGTAATAGCGGAGCCGCGAACACCGGGGAGCTGTTTTTT.

The chain is built from TRBV7-3 and TRBJ2-1; no definite D call. The length of the CDR3 is 15 residues. V gave up 4 bases and J gave up 0 bases, with 10 bases separating them. Per germline, CDR1 SGHTA and CDR2 FQGTGA. The DNA of the CDR3 is TGTGCCAGCAGCTCCCTGGGTATCTCCTACAATGAGCAGTTCTTC. It codes for CASSSLGISYNEQFF.

This chain joins TRBV11-2 and TRBJ2-3; D is perhaps TRBD1 or TRBD2 (5 bases each). The ends were cut back, 0 bases at V and 2 bases at J, with 9 bases in the middle. This CDR3 comprises 15 residues. The germline CDR1 and CDR2 sequences are SGHAT and FQNNGV. As DNA, the CDR3 is TGTGCCAGCAGCTTAGATACGGGGCACACAGATACGCAGTATTTT. The encoded protein is CASSLDTGHTDTQYF.

In regard to this clone: The sample has other DNA sequences that encode this CDR3 too. V usage is TRBV5-1 and J usage is TRBJ2-7, with D maybe TRBD1 (7 bases). The germline CDR1 and CDR2 sequences are SGHRS and YFSETQ. The CDR3 runs to 12 residues. V shed 5 bases and J shed 3 bases, with 9 bases lying between them. CDR3 loop: CASRRDSYEQYF. The CDR3 nucleotides read TGCGCCAGCAGGCGGGACAGCTACGAGCAGTACTTC.

A single count supports this clone. The CDR3 here is CASSVVTGDFEQFF. The DNA of the CDR3 is TGTGCCAGCAGCGTAGTCACAGGGGATTTTGAGCAGTTCTTC. This rearrangement joins TRBV9 to TRBJ2-1; 7 bases line up with TRBD1. The CDR3 is 14 amino acids. The junction had 6 bases not matched to a gene; V was cut back by 0 bases and J by 9 bases. The germline gives CDR1 SGDLS, CDR2 YYNGEE.

This clone was counted once. The chain couples TRBV30 to TRBJ2-7, with D perhaps being TRBD1 or TRBD2 (5 bases each). The CDR3 is made up of 15 amino acids. Germline-derived CDR1 and CDR2 are GTSNPN and SVGIG (reference sequence). V lost 0 bases and J 0 bases, leaving 12 bases between the germline ends. The DNA of the CDR3 is TGTGCCTGGAGTGTAACGGGGACCCTCTCCTACGAGCAGTACTTC. The encoded protein is CAWSVTGTLSYEQYF.

This clone was picked up a small number of times. This sample includes further DNA sequences coding for the same CDR3. The gene calls are TRBV28 and TRBJ1-1; D unresolved. This CDR3 comprises 13 residues. Germline V gene data show CDR1 as MDHEN and CDR2 as SYDVKM. V was pared by 4 bases and J by 3 bases, with 9 bases between. The CDR3 coding sequence is TGTGCCAGCAGTTCCCGGGTTGACACTGAAGCTTTCTTT. This encodes CASSSRVDTEAFF.

V usage is TRBV10-3 and J usage is TRBJ1-3, with unresolved D. The V end lost 7 bases, the J end lost 4 bases, and 8 bases lay between the germline ends. Germline V gene sequence: CDR1 ENHRY, CDR2 SYGVKD. The CDR3 is made up of 12 amino acids. CDR3 sequence reads: CAIKYEGNTIYF. The CDR3 coding sequence is TGTGCCATCAAATATGAGGGAAACACCATATATTTT.

The chain recombines TRBV4-3 with TRBJ1-1; D uncertain. Germline V gene sequence: CDR1 LGHNA, CDR2 YSLEER. V lost 0 bases to trimming and J lost 4 bases, with 6 bases between them. The CDR3 is 13 amino acids. The CDR3 here is CASSQDWVTEAFF. CDR3 nucleotide sequence: TGCGCCAGCAGCCAAGATTGGGTCACTGAAGCTTTCTTT.

The rearrangement uses TRBV29-1 and TRBJ2-2; 8 positions agree with TRBD1. V trimming: 0 bases; J trimming: 0 bases; junction bases outside the gene matches: 6. The V gene's germline CDR1 is SQVTM and CDR2 ANQGSEA. The CDR3 has 17 amino acids. CDR3 DNA: TGCAGCGTTGAAGATCTATCGGACAGGGCGAACACCGGGGAGCTGTTTTTT. Its protein is CSVEDLSDRANTGELFF.

The chain uses TRBV29-1 and TRBJ1-2; TRBD1 agrees at 8 bases. This CDR3 contains 11 residues. Germline loops: CDR1 SQVTM, CDR2 ANQGSEA. The junction had 5 bases not matched to a gene; V was cut back by 5 bases and J by 9 bases. The CDR3 DNA sequence: TGCAGCGTTAAGACAGGGGATCGCTACACCTTC. The encoded protein is CSVKTGDRYTF.

The chain combines TRBV6-2 or TRBV6-3 with TRBJ2-2, with TRBD2 as a possible D gene (5 bases). In germline, CDR1 is MNHEY, CDR2 SVGEGT. This CDR3 is 11 amino acids long. Between the trimmed V and J ends, which lost 2 bases and 15 bases, there was a span of 10 bases. DNA for the CDR3: TGTGCCAGCAGTTACACGGGAACGGTGTTTTTT. It codes for CASSYTGTVFF.

The chain has TRBV24-1 and TRBJ1-5, with D maybe TRBD1 (5 bases). V was clipped by 9 bases and J by 0 bases, with 23 bases between them. Germline V lookup: CDR1 KGHDR, CDR2 SFDVKD. This CDR3 is built from 18 residues. The CDR3 sequence is CATYRPSRRGYSNQPQHF. The CDR3 DNA follows: TGTGCCACCTACAGACCTAGTCGGCGGGGGTATAGCAATCAGCCCCAGCATTTT.

The V gene is TRBV10-3, the J gene TRBJ2-3; D not resolved. Germline V CDR1 and CDR2: ENHRY, SYGVKD. This CDR3 is built from 13 residues. Trimming removed 10 bases from V and 1 base from J, with 12 bases in between. CDR3 amino acids: CATTRTGTDTQYF. The CDR3 DNA sequence: TGTGCCACCACCAGGACGGGCACAGATACGCAGTATTTT.

This chain uses TRBV30 with TRBJ1-2; a possible D gene is TRBD1 (5 bases). Germline lookup yields CDR1 GTSNPN and CDR2 SVGIG (reference sequence). Deletions cut 5 bases from V and 4 bases from J, with 14 bases between. The CDR3 runs 13 residues. CDR3 amino acids: CAWSLGGSYGYTF. In DNA form, the CDR3 reads TGTGCCTGGTCGTTGGGGGGGAGCTATGGCTACACCTTC.

V usage is TRBV27 and J usage is TRBJ2-7; D tentatively fits TRBD1 or TRBD2 (6 bases each). CDR3 length: 16 residues. Germline CDR1 MNHEY, CDR2 SMNVEV (reference sequence). V was cut by 6 bases and J by 0 bases, with 18 bases left in between. The CDR3 loop reads CASSGGRGQSSYEQYF. As DNA, the CDR3 is TGTGCCAGCAGCGGGGGTAGGGGACAATCCTCCTACGAGCAGTACTTC.

V usage is TRBV10-3 and J usage is TRBJ2-3, with TRBD1 matching over 9 bases. The junction had 10 bases not matched to a gene; V was cut back by 10 bases and J by 5 bases. Germline CDR1 reads ENHRY; CDR2 reads SYGVKD. The CDR3 runs to 14 residues. The CDR3 sequence: CASYSDRGGDTQYF. Here the CDR3 DNA reads TGTGCCAGTTACTCGGACAGGGGAGGAGATACGCAGTATTTT.

The chain employs TRBV9 and TRBJ2-1; TRBD2 matches 7 bases. CDR1 and CDR2 (germline): SGDLS, YYNGEE. V lost 2 bases and J lost 9; bases outside the gene matches: 11. The CDR3 has 15 amino acids. The CDR3 reads CASSVTPQLATEQFF. CDR3 sequence (DNA): TGTGCCAGCAGCGTTACCCCCCAACTAGCGACTGAGCAGTTCTTC.

This clone was seen once. This chain joins TRBV28 and TRBJ2-3, with 9 bases identical to TRBD1. The CDR3 covers 15 residues. Germline-derived CDR1 and CDR2 are MDHEN and SYDVKM. The V segment lost 7 bases and the J segment 4 bases; nucleotides outside the gene matches: 9. DNA of the CDR3: TGTGCCAGCAATGGGGCGGGACAGGGTGCAGATACGCAGTATTTT. This sequence encodes CASNGAGQGADTQYF.